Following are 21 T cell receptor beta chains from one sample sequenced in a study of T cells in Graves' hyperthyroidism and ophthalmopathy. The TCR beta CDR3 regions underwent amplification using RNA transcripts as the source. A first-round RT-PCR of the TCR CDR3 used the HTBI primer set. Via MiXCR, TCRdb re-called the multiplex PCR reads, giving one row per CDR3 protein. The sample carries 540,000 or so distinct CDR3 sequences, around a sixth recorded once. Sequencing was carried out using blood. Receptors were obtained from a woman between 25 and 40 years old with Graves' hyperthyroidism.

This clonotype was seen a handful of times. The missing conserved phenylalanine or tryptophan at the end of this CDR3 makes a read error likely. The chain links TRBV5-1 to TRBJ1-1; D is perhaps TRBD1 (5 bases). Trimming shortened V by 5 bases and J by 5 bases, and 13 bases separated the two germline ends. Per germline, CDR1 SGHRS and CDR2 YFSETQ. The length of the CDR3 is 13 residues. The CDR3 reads CASSLGTETEAFL. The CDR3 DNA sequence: TGCGCCAGCAGTTTAGGGACGGAAACTGAAGCTTTCCTT.

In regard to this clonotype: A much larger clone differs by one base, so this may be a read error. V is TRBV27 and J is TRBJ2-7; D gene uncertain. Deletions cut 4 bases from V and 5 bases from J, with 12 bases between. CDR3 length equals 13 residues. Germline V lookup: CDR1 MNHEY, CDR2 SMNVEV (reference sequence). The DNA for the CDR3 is TGTGCCAGCAGTTCGCTACCTGTGGACGAGCAGTACTTC. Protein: CASSSLPVDEQYF.

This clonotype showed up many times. The chain's CDR3 is CASSSDNYGYTF. CDR3 nucleotides: TGTGCCAGCAGCTCGGACAACTATGGCTACACCTTC. The chain links TRBV28 to TRBJ1-2; no definite D call. The CDR3 runs 12 residues. Looked up from germline, CDR1 is MDHEN and CDR2 is SYDVKM. V was cut by 6 bases and J by 2 bases, with 7 bases left in between.

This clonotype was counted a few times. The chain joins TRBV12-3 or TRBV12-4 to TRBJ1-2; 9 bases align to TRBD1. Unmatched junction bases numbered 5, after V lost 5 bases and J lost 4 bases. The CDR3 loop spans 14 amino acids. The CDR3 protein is CASSHRGRPYGYTF. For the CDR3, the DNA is TGTGCCAGCAGTCACAGGGGGCGGCCCTATGGCTACACCTTC.

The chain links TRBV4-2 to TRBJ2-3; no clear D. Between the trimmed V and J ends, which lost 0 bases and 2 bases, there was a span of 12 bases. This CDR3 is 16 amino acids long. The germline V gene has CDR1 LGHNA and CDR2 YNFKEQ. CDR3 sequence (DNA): TGTGCCAGCAGCCAAGATCTGGGCAGGTTCACAGATACGCAGTATTTT. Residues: CASSQDLGRFTDTQYF.

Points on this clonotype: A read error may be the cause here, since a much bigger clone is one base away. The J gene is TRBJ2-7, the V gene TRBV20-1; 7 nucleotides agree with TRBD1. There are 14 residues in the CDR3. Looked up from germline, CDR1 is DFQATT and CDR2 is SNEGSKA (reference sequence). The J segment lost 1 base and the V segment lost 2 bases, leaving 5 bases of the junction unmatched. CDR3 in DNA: TGCAGTGCTAGAAGGGGGCACCAGTCCTACGAGCAGTACTTC. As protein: CSARRGHQSYEQYF.

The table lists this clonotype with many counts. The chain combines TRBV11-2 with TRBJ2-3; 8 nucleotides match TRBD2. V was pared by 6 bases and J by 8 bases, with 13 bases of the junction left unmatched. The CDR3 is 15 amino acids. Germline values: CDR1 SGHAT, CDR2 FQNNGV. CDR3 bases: TGTGCCAGCAGTACCATAGCGGGAAGGGTCGGTACGCAGTATTTT. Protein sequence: CASSTIAGRVGTQYF.

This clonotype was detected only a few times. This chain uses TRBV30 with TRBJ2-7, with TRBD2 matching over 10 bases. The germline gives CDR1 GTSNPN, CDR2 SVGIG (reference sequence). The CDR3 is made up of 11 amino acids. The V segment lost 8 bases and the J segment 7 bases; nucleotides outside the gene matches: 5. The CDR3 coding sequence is TGTGCCCTAGCGGGAGAAGGGGAGCAGTACTTC. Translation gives CALAGEGEQYF.

Here the CDR3 reads CAISETSGSLNTGELFF. The CDR3 bases are TGTGCCATCAGTGAGACTAGCGGATCCCTGAACACCGGGGAGCTGTTTTTT. The V call is TRBV10-3, the J call TRBJ2-2; 8 positions match TRBD2. Per germline, CDR1 ENHRY and CDR2 SYGVKD. V dropped 2 bases and J dropped 1; count of bases not matched to a gene: 6. This CDR3 comprises 17 residues.

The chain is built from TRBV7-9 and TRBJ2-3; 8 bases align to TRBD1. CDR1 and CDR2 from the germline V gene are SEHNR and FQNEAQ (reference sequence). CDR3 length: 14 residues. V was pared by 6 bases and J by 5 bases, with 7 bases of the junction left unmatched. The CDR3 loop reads CASRPQGAGDTQYF. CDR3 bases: TGTGCCAGCAGACCTCAGGGGGCTGGAGATACGCAGTATTTT.

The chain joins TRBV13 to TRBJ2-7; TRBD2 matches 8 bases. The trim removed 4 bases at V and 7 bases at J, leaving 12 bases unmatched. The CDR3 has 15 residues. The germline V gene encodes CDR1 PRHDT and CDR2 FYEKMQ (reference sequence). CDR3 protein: CASSYQGGTRWEQYF. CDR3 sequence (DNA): TGTGCCAGCAGCTACCAAGGTGGGACTAGATGGGAGCAGTACTTC.

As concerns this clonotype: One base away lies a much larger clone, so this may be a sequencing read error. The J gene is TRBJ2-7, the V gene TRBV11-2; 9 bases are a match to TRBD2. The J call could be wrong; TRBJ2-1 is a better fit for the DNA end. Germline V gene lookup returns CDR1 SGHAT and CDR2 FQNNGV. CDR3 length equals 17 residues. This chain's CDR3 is CASSNLALREGRYEQFF. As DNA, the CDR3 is TGTGCCAGCAGCAACCTAGCACTGCGGGAGGGCAGGTACGAGCAGTTCTTC.

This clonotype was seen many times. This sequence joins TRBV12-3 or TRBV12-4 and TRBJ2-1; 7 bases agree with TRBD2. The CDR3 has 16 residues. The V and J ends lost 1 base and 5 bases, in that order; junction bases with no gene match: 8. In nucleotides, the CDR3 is TGTGCCAGCAGTTTAGGGGCGGGAGTGGTCCACAATGAGCAGTTCTTC. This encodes CASSLGAGVVHNEQFF.

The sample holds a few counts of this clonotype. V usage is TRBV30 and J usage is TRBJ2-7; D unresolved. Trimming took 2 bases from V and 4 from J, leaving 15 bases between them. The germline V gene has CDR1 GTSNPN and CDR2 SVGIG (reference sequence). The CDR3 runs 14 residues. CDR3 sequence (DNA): TGTGCCTGGAGTTTATACAGCGAAAAATACGAGCAGTACTTC. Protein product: CAWSLYSEKYEQYF.

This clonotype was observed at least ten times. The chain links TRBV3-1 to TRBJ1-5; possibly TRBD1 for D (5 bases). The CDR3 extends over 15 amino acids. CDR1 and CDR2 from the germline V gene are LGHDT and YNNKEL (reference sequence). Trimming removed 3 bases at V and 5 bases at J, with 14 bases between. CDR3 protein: CASSHGLGGDQPQHF. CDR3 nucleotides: TGTGCCAGCAGCCATGGACTCGGGGGGGATCAGCCCCAGCATTTT.

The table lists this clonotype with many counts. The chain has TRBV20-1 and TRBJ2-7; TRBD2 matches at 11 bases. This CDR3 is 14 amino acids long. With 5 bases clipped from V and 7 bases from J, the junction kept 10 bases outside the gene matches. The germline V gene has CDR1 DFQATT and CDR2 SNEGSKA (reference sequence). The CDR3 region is CSAERLAGMWEQYF. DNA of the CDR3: TGCAGTGCTGAACGACTAGCGGGAATGTGGGAGCAGTACTTC.

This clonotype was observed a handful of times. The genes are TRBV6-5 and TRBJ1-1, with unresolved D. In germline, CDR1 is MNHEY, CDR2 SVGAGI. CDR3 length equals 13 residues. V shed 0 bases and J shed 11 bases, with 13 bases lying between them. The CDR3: CASSYSRYAEAFF. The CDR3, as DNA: TGTGCCAGCAGTTACTCGAGGTACGCGGAGGCTTTCTTT.

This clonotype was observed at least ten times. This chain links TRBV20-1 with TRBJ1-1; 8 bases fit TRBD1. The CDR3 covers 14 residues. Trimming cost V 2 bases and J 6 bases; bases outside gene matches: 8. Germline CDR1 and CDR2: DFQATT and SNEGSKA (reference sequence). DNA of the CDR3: TGCAGTGCTAGAACGGGACAGGACTTCGCTGAAGCTTTCTTT. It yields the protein CSARTGQDFAEAFF.

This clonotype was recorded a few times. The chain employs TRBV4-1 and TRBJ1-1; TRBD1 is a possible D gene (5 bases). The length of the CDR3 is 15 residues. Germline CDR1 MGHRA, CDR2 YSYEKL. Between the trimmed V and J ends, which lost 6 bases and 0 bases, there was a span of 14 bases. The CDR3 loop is CASSIRQGMNTEAFF. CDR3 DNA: TGCGCCAGCAGTATCCGTCAGGGAATGAACACTGAAGCTTTCTTT.

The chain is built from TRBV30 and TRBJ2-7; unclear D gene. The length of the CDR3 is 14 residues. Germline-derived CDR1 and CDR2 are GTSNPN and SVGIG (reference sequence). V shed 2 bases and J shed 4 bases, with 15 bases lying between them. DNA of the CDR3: TGTGCCTGGAGTCCCCCGGAGTTTCGGTACGAGCAGTACTTC. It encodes CAWSPPEFRYEQYF.

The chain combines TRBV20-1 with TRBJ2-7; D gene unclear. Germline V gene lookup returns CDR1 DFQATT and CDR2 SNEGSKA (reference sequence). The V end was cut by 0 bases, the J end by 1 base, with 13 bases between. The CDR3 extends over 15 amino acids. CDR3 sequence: CSARDQNLLSYEQYF. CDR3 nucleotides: TGCAGTGCTAGAGATCAAAACCTTCTATCCTACGAGCAGTACTTC.